What follows are 32 T cell receptor beta chains derived from one specimen sequenced in a study of blood T cells in healthy people across ages. A second PCR of 7 to 11 cycles used a sample-barcoded 5' primer and a J-beta primer mix. MiXCR, run by TCRdb on the 5' RACE reads, gives a single entry per CDR3 protein. The profile shows approximately 800,000 distinct CDR3 sequences, roughly 25% of them singletons. This sample was also put to use in a study of T cells of mothers and their children.

Sequencing was done on a sample of blood. These TCRs come from a boy aged 5-17 years in good health.

This clonotype was seen a handful of times. The V call is TRBV4-1, the J call TRBJ2-1; no reliable D call. With the DNA end fitting TRBJ2-5 better, the J assignment may be wrong. There are 13 residues in the CDR3. From germline, CDR1 is MGHRA and CDR2 YSYEKL. CDR3 in DNA: TGCGCCAGCAGCCAAGCACGTTTAGAAAACCAGTACTTC. Amino acid sequence: CASSQARLENQYF.

The rearrangement uses TRBV7-3 and TRBJ1-1; TRBD1 might be the D (5 bases). CDR1 is SGHTA, CDR2 FQGTGA, per germline. Trimming left V 2 bases short and J 6 bases short, with 13 bases between. There are 14 residues in the CDR3. DNA for the CDR3: TGTGCCAGCAGCTTAGACAGTCCTTTTGCTGAAGCTTTCTTT. It encodes CASSLDSPFAEAFF.

The V and J genes are TRBV20-1 and TRBJ2-5, with D perhaps TRBD1 (6 bases). V lost 3 bases, J lost 5 bases, and 13 bases lay in between. CDR1 and CDR2 (germline): DFQATT, SNEGSKA (reference sequence). The CDR3 consists of 13 residues. The CDR3 bases are TGCAGTGCTAGCGGCAGGGGCGATGAGACCCAGTACTTC. It codes for CSASGRGDETQYF.

This rearrangement joins TRBV9 to TRBJ2-3; 9 nucleotides agree with TRBD2. V lost 0 bases to trimming and J lost 3 bases; unmatched junction nucleotides: 2. Looked up from germline, CDR1 is SGDLS and CDR2 is YYNGEE. There are 15 residues in the CDR3. The CDR3 loop reads CASSVDTSGTDTQYF. DNA of the CDR3: TGTGCCAGCAGCGTAGACACTAGCGGGACAGATACGCAGTATTTT. Full variable domain (missing parts from reference TRBV9 and TRBJ2-3): DSGVTQTPKHLITATGQRVTLRCSPRSGDLSVYWYQQSLDQGLQFLIQYYNGEERAKGNILERFSAQQFPDLHSELNLSSLELGDSALYFCASSVDTSGTDTQYFGPGTRLTVL.

This clonotype was counted a few times. V and J are TRBV29-1 and TRBJ2-3; 8 bases line up with TRBD2. This CDR3 has 14 residues. CDR1 is SQVTM, CDR2 ANQGSEA, per germline. V lost 6 bases and J lost 2; bases outside the gene matches: 7. For the CDR3, the DNA is TGCAGCGTCCCGGGACTAGGAGTCACAGATACGCAGTATTTT. Translation gives CSVPGLGVTDTQYF.

This clonotype came up once. The chain is built from TRBV11-2 and TRBJ1-1; possible D gene TRBD1, 5 bases. Trimming removed 6 bases at V and 2 bases at J, with 10 bases between. Germline CDR1 reads SGHAT; CDR2 reads FQNNGV. The CDR3 contains 13 residues. In DNA form, the CDR3 reads TGTGCCAGCAGTCGACAGCAAAACACTGAAGCTTTCTTT. Amino acid sequence: CASSRQQNTEAFF.

The chain combines TRBV27 with TRBJ2-1; 9 nucleotides line up with TRBD1. The closer fit of TRBJ2-7 to the DNA end suggests the J call may be wrong. CDR3 size: 15 residues. Germline CDR1 reads MNHEY; CDR2 reads SMNVEV (reference sequence). The CDR3 region has the DNA TGTGCCAGCAGTACCACAGGGGGCGGGTCCTACGAGCAGTACTTC. This codes for CASSTTGGGSYEQYF.

The CDR3 is CASSFSAGLTYEQYF. CDR3 sequence (DNA): TGTGCCAGCAGTTTTTCGGCGGGACTAACCTACGAGCAGTACTTC. The J gene is TRBJ2-5, the V gene TRBV12-3 or TRBV12-4, with 7 positions matching TRBD2. The J call could be wrong; TRBJ2-7 is a better fit for the DNA end. This CDR3 has 15 residues.

V gene TRBV28 combines with J gene TRBJ1-4; D is ambiguous. Deletions cut 6 bases from V and 5 bases from J, with 13 bases between. The CDR3 has 14 residues. CDR1 and CDR2 from the germline V gene are MDHEN and SYDVKM. CDR3 nucleotides: TGTGCCAGCAGCTCGCAGTCAATAAATGAAAAACTGTTTTTT. This sequence encodes CASSSQSINEKLFF.

The chain links TRBV7-9 to TRBJ2-7; 7 bases match TRBD1. CDR1 and CDR2 from the germline V gene are SEHNR and FQNEAQ (reference sequence). V dropped 10 bases and J dropped 2; count of bases not matched to a gene: 5. The CDR3 has 12 amino acids. The chain's CDR3 is CATRDRTYEQYF. The CDR3 DNA reads as TGTGCCACCCGGGACAGAACCTACGAGCAGTACTTC.

The sample holds a few counts of this clonotype. This rearrangement joins TRBV29-1 to TRBJ1-2; D is undetermined. The CDR3 consists of 13 residues. Germline V gene lookup returns CDR1 SQVTM and CDR2 ANQGSEA. Deletions cut 3 bases from V and 2 bases from J, with 10 bases between. CDR3 protein: CSVDRGGNYGYTF. The CDR3 DNA reads TGCAGCGTTGACCGGGGAGGGAACTATGGCTACACCTTC.

The chain links TRBV28 to TRBJ2-7, with D hard to call. The CDR3 contains 17 residues. Germline lookup yields CDR1 MDHEN and CDR2 SYDVKM. V was trimmed by 6 bases and J by 5 bases, leaving 26 bases between them. This CDR3 reads CASRNIVGVAEVHEQYF. CDR3 coding DNA: TGTGCCAGCAGGAACATAGTTGGGGTAGCCGAAGTCCACGAGCAGTACTTC.

This clonotype was found a few times. The rearrangement links TRBV9 to TRBJ1-3; tentative D call: TRBD1 (5 bases). The ends were cut back, 1 base at V and 1 base at J, with 6 bases in the middle. Germline-derived CDR1 and CDR2 are SGDLS and YYNGEE. CDR3 size: 14 residues. CDR3 sequence reads: CASSVQGSGNTIYF. CDR3 nucleotide sequence: TGTGCCAGCAGCGTACAGGGTTCTGGAAACACCATATATTTT. The full variable domain, completed using reference TRBV9 and TRBJ1-3, is DSGVTQTPKHLITATGQRVTLRCSPRSGDLSVYWYQQSLDQGLQFLIQYYNGEERAKGNILERFSAQQFPDLHSELNLSSLELGDSALYFCASSVQGSGNTIYFGEGSWLTVV.

In this sample, this clonotype turned up a few times. This rearrangement joins TRBV7-2 to TRBJ2-1; no firm D call. CDR1 is SGHTA, CDR2 FQGNSA, per germline. V was clipped by 5 bases and J by 1 base, with 3 bases between them. CDR3 length: 12 amino acids. DNA for the CDR3: TGTGCCAGCAGCCAATCCTACAATGAGCAGTTCTTC. This encodes CASSQSYNEQFF.

The genes are TRBV28 and TRBJ1-5, with D perhaps TRBD1 (5 bases). This CDR3 has 14 residues. V dropped 10 bases and J dropped 2 bases, with 15 bases sitting between them. CDR1 MDHEN and CDR2 SYDVKM come from the germline V gene. The CDR3 is CATRWDVGNQPQHF. The CDR3, as DNA: TGTGCCACGCGCTGGGACGTAGGCAATCAGCCCCAGCATTTT. The whole variable domain, remainder taken from reference TRBV28 and TRBJ1-5, is DVKVTQSSRYLVKRTGEKVFLECVQDMDHENMFWYRQDPGLGLRLIYFSYDVKMKEKGDIPEGYSVSREKKERFSLILESASTNQTSMYLCATRWDVGNQPQHFGDGTRLSIL.

The CDR3 nucleotides are TGTGCCAGCAGTTACGATGTACAGGGGGCGCAAGGGGGCTACACCTTC. Translating gives CASSYDVQGAQGGYTF. The chain combines TRBV6-5 with TRBJ1-2; 9 bases map to TRBD1. This CDR3 region has 16 residues. CDR1 and CDR2 (germline): MNHEY, SVGAGI. V dropped 2 bases and J dropped 8; count of bases not matched to a gene: 12.

This chain links TRBV20-1 with TRBJ2-1, with a tentative D call TRBD2 (6 bases). Trimming shortened V by 1 base and J by 0 bases, and 13 bases separated the two germline ends. Germline lookup yields CDR1 DFQATT and CDR2 SNEGSKA (reference sequence). CDR3 length equals 16 residues. CDR3 sequence reads: CSARGDSGFSYNEQFF. CDR3 nucleotides: TGCAGTGCTAGAGGGGATAGCGGCTTCTCCTACAATGAGCAGTTCTTC.

This clonotype has only a few counts. The chain couples TRBV25-1 to TRBJ2-7; 7 bases map to TRBD2. The CDR3 is 13 residues long. V shed 6 bases and J 2 bases; nucleotides not matched to a gene: 4. Germline CDR1 and CDR2: MGHDK and SYGVNS. CDR3 amino acids: CASRPGGTYEQYF. The CDR3 nucleotides read TGTGCCAGCAGGCCCGGGGGGACCTACGAGCAGTACTTC.

This clonotype has a handful of counts. The J gene is TRBJ1-2, the V gene TRBV5-1; possibly TRBD1 for D (6 bases). Germline V gene sequence: CDR1 SGHRS, CDR2 YFSETQ. The CDR3 is made up of 14 amino acids. Trimming cost V 3 bases and J 6 bases, with 15 bases left between them. The CDR3 nucleotides are TGCGCCAGCAGCTCGGTTGGGGGGGACAATGGCTACACCTTC. This encodes CASSSVGGDNGYTF.

The chain combines TRBV27 with TRBJ1-1, with 8 positions matching TRBD1. The CDR3 contains 13 residues. V gave up 9 bases and J gave up 4 bases; unmatched junction bases: 7. CDR1 is MNHEY, CDR2 SMNVEV, per germline (reference sequence). CDR3 nucleotides: TGTGCCAGTCGACAGGGGTTTAGCACTGAAGCTTTCTTT. It encodes CASRQGFSTEAFF.

There are a few counts of this clonotype. This sequence joins TRBV20-1 and TRBJ2-7; the D is unclear. Deletions cut 1 base from V and 2 bases from J, with 9 bases between. This CDR3 spans 13 amino acids. The germline CDR1 and CDR2 sequences are DFQATT and SNEGSKA (reference sequence). CDR3 amino acids: CSARGTFAYEQYF. CDR3 nucleotide sequence: TGCAGTGCTAGAGGTACCTTCGCCTACGAGCAGTACTTC.

V is TRBV27 and J is TRBJ2-7, with 9 bases that match TRBD1. Germline CDR1 reads MNHEY; CDR2 reads SMNVEV (reference sequence). V dropped 0 bases and J dropped 6; count of bases not matched to a gene: 3. The CDR3 contains 14 residues. CDR3 region: CASSLSTGGLEQYF. The CDR3 DNA is TGTGCCAGCAGTTTATCTACAGGGGGCCTCGAGCAGTACTTC.

This clonotype was counted only a few times. The rearrangement joins TRBV28 to TRBJ1-1; D not certain. The CDR3 totals 13 residues. With 7 bases removed from V and 7 bases from J, the gap between germline ends came to 16 bases. The germline CDR1 and CDR2 sequences are MDHEN and SYDVKM. As DNA, the CDR3 is TGTGCCAGCATCCCCGGGTTGGGGTATGAAGCTTTCTTT. Translation: CASIPGLGYEAFF.

V usage is TRBV5-5 and J usage is TRBJ1-1, with D perhaps TRBD1 (5 bases). The CDR3 runs 13 residues. Germline V gene sequence: CDR1 SGHKS, CDR2 YYEKEE (reference sequence). The germline V and J ends were trimmed by 2 bases and 6 bases, with 11 bases remaining between them. The CDR3 loop is CASSFVRASEAFF. The CDR3 DNA sequence: TGTGCCAGCAGCTTTGTCAGGGCTTCTGAAGCTTTCTTT. Full variable domain (missing parts from reference TRBV5-5 and TRBJ1-1): DAGVTQSPTHLIKTRGQQVTLRCSPISGHKSVSWYQQVLGQGPQFIFQYYEKEERGRGNFPDRFSARQFPNYSSELNVNALLLGDSALYLCASSFVRASEAFFGQGTRLTVV.

The CDR3 nucleotides are TGCGCCAGCAGCCAAGAGCATCCGGGGGGGGTAAACACCTTC. Protein sequence: CASSQEHPGGVNTF. The V call is TRBV4-3, the J call TRBJ1-2; TRBD1 might be the D (5 bases). The CDR3 extends over 14 amino acids. V was shortened by 0 bases and J by 12 bases, with 17 bases between the two germline ends. Germline V gives CDR1 LGHNA, CDR2 YSLEER.

V gene TRBV19 combines with J gene TRBJ2-1; 9 positions match TRBD1. J lost 5 bases, V lost 5 bases, and 10 bases had no gene match. CDR1 and CDR2 (germline): LNHDA, SQIVND (reference sequence). The CDR3 contains 16 residues. Here the CDR3 DNA reads TGTGCCAGTAGTCCGCGGGGACAGGGTAGGGACAATGAGCAGTTCTTC. Protein: CASSPRGQGRDNEQFF.

CDR3 coding DNA: TGTGCCAGCAGCAACTTAGCGGGGACCTACGAGCAGTACTTC. Amino acid sequence: CASSNLAGTYEQYF. The rearrangement joins TRBV21-1 to TRBJ2-5; whether TRBD2, the table's D call, matches the DNA was not checked. With the DNA end fitting TRBJ2-7 better, the J assignment may be wrong. TRBV21-1 is listed as a pseudogene. This CDR3 is 14 amino acids long.

This clonotype was picked up a small number of times. The chain joins TRBV6-2 or TRBV6-3 to TRBJ1-1; possible D gene TRBD1, 5 bases. Germline assignment: CDR1 MNHEY and CDR2 SVGEGT. This CDR3 is 11 amino acids long. V lost 6 bases and J lost 7, with 9 bases in between. For the CDR3, the DNA is TGTGCCAGCAGCCCAGGGCTTGAAGCTTTCTTT. Its protein product is CASSPGLEAFF.

This clonotype was counted at least ten times. The chain combines TRBV4-3 with TRBJ1-2; TRBD1 agrees at 7 bases. The CDR3 contains 16 residues. V dropped 4 bases and J dropped 4; count of bases not matched to a gene: 12. In germline, CDR1 is LGHNA, CDR2 YSLEER. Here the CDR3 reads CASSRTTGVKFYGYTF. The CDR3, as DNA: TGCGCCAGCAGCCGAACTACAGGGGTTAAATTCTATGGCTACACCTTC.

This chain links TRBV9 with TRBJ2-7; D remains ambiguous. Looked up from germline, CDR1 is SGDLS and CDR2 is YYNGEE. V lost 3 bases to trimming and J lost 2 bases, with 12 bases between them. The CDR3 spans 14 residues. CDR3 DNA sequence: TGTGCCAGCAGCGCGTCGATTAATACCTACGAGCAGTACTTC. Protein product: CASSASINTYEQYF.

The genes are TRBV20-1 and TRBJ2-7, with D perhaps matching TRBD1 or TRBD2 (5 bases each). V was clipped by 5 bases and J by 5 bases, with 22 bases between them. The CDR3 totals 15 residues. Looked up from germline, CDR1 is DFQATT and CDR2 is SNEGSKA (reference sequence). The CDR3 region is CSAYDRGDRVNEQYF. CDR3 nucleotide sequence: TGCAGTGCTTACGACAGAGGGGACCGAGTGAACGAGCAGTACTTC.

This clonotype has a handful of counts. The rearrangement uses TRBV27 and TRBJ2-3, with D possibly matching TRBD1 (6 bases). CDR3 length: 13 residues. V lost 3 bases to trimming and J lost 5 bases, with 9 bases between them. The V gene's germline CDR1 is MNHEY and CDR2 SMNVEV (reference sequence). CDR3 DNA: TGTGCCAGCAGTTTGGGGGCTGAAGATACGCAGTATTTT. This codes for CASSLGAEDTQYF.